This T cell receptor beta chain was sequenced for a study of CD8 T cells in Susac syndrome. With random hexamers, reverse transcription was performed on about 0.5 to 1 ug of RNA. An immunoSEQ multiplex PCR generated amplified TCR beta CDR3 products spanning 54 Vbeta and 13 Jbeta. TCRdb independently ran MiXCR on the immunoSEQ multiplex PCR reads; one entry per CDR3 protein. The repertoire holds approximately 130,000 distinct CDR3 sequences, with around nine tenths as singletons. Study results and caveats: The study recognized that its TCR sequencing and HLA analysis covered a relatively small number of individuals.

As regards this clonotype: Its cognate antigen is unknown.

TCR beta from blood CD8+ and CD4+ T cells was sequenced. Negative isolation yielded CD8+ and CD4+ T cells; FACS enriched TEMRA cells. The CDR3 extends over 12 amino acids. CDR1 is SGHAT, CDR2 FQNNGV, per germline. With V trimmed by 10 bases and J by 4 bases, 4 bases remained unmatched. Sequencing was done on a sample of CD8+ T cells from PBMCs. This TCR derives from a human donor with multiple sclerosis. This chain connects TRBV11-2 to TRBJ1-1; TRBD1 matches 9 bases. For the CDR3, the DNA is TGTGCCACCTTGGACAGGGGCACTGAAGCTTTCTTT. Encoded protein: CATLDRGTEAFF. Filled out from reference TRBV11-2 and TRBJ1-1, the complete variable domain reads EAGVAQSPRYKIIEKRQSVAFWCNPISGHATLYWYQQILGQGPKLLIQFQNNGVVDDSQLPKDRFSAERLKGVDSTLKIQPAKLEDSAVYLCATLDRGTEAFFGQGTRLTVV.